This T cell receptor (beta chain) was sequenced in a study of PD-1 blockade in mismatch repair-deficient tumors. Study background: Enrolled about 2013-2016, patients had progressing, pretreated mismatch repair-deficient cancers of around twelve types. Overall study findings and caveats: Tumor-resident clones, often undetectable pretreatment in blood, expanded then contracted after pembrolizumab.

All patients were mismatch repair deficient, assessed by either PCR or immunohistochemistry. Points on this clone: The antigen remains undetermined.

Measured with immunoSEQ multiplex PCR; TCRdb has only the in-frame clones, and not every one. The sample contains 20,000 to 30,000 clones, 70% to 85% of which appear only once. Trimming cost V 10 bases and J 6 bases, with 25 bases left between them. The CDR3 contains 15 residues. Germline CDR1 is MNHNY and CDR2 is SVGAGI (reference sequence). The V call is TRBV6-6, the J call TRBJ2-7; possible D gene TRBD1, 6 bases. The sequence was collected from an adult with mismatch repair-deficient cancer. The starting material was PBMCs, obtained before pembrolizumab treatment. Here the CDR3 DNA reads TGTGCCATTCTCGCAGTTCCCAGGGACATCTCCGAGCAGTACTTC. This sequence encodes CAILAVPRDISEQYF.